This T cell receptor beta chain was captured by sequencing in a study of cytomegalovirus exposure and HLA in healthy donors. Study conclusions and caveats: The study recorded 164 TCR beta chains that were cytomegalovirus-associated. In vitro data verified three CMV-associated chains as specific for CMV antigens.

In its sample, this clone was seen a few times. As yet, its antigen is unknown. The CDR3 length is 16 residues. CDR1 is KGHSH and CDR2 is LQKENI in the germline V gene. V lost 4 bases to trimming and J lost 5 bases, with 20 bases between them. The primer mix had 60 Vbeta and 13 Jbeta primers. Per the authors' pipeline: An analysis performed later counted roughly 80 million unique TCR beta chains (roughly 10 million of them shared). Assay used: immunoSEQ multiplex PCR; TCRdb lists only in-frame clones, some missing. D and trimming were read from the DNA, whereas the V and J calls and clone size are those reported in that table. In the table there are 100,000 to 150,000 clones, about 70% of which are singletons.

This TCR came from a woman aged 55-70 years in good health and CMV-seropositive. This chain uses TRBV18 with TRBJ2-5; perhaps TRBD1 as D (6 bases). Sequencing used PBMCs. The CDR3 protein is CASSLTGLASSETQYF. In DNA form, the CDR3 reads TGTGCCAGCTCACTCACAGGGTTGGCGTCTTCGGAGACCCAGTACTTC.